This TCR beta chain derives from a study of T cell responses to AZD1222 COVID-19 vaccine. Produced via immunoSEQ multiplex PCR; TCRdb's table is partial and in-frame only. The sample includes 140,000 or so clones, about nine tenths seen only once; the top ten take around 5%. Details on this clone: Its antigen is still unknown.

CDR3 size: 12 residues. Germline-derived CDR1 and CDR2 are SEHNR and FQNEAQ (reference sequence). Trimming took 1 base from V and 14 from J, leaving 9 bases between them. Study conclusions and caveats: Among those given AZD1222, only five or six were seropositive at baseline. With two AZD1222 doses given, Spike-specific TCR breadth and depth both rose.

J is TRBJ1-6 and V is TRBV7-9, with D perhaps matching TRBD1 (5 bases). The receptor's source is an adult in good health. This specimen was peripheral blood, taken on day 0 of AZD1222 vaccination. For the CDR3, the DNA is TGTGCCAGCAGCTTAGGCAGGGCAGCCCTCCACTTT. This gives the protein CASSLGRAALHF.